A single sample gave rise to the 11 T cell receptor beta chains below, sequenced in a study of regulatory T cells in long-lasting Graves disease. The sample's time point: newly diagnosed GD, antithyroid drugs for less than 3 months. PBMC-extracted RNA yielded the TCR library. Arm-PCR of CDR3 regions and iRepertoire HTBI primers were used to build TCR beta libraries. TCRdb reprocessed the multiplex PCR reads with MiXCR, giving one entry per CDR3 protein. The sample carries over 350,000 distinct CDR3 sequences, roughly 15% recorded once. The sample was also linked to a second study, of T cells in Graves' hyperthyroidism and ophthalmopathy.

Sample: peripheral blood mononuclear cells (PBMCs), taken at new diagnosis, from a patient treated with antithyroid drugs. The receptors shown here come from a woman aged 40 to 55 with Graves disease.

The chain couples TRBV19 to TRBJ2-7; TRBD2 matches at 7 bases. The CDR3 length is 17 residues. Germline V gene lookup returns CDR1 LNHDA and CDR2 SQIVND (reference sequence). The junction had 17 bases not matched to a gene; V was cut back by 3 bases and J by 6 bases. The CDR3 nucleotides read TGTGCCAGTAGTATCCCCGGGGACTACGGGGTTCAAGGCGAGCAGTACTTC. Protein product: CASSIPGDYGVQGEQYF.

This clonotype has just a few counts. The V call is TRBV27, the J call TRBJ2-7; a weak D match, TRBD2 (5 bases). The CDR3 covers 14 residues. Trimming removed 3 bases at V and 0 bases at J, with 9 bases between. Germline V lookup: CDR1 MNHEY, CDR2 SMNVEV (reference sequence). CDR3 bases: TGTGCCAGCAGTTTTCGCGAGGGCTCCTACGAGCAGTACTTC. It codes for CASSFREGSYEQYF.

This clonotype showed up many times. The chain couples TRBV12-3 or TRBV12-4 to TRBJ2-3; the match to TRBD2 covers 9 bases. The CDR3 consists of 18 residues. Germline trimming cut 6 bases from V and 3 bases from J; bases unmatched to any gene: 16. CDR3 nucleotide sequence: TGTGCCAGCAGCCGACCCCTCGAGGTAGCGGGAGAGACAGATACGCAGTATTTT. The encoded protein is CASSRPLEVAGETDTQYF.

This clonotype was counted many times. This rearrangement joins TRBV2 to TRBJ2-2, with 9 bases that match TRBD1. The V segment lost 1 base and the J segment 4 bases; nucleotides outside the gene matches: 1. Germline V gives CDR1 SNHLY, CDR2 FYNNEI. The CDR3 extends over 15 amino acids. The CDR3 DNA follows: TGTGCCAGCAGTGAAGAGACAGGGGGCACCGGGGAGCTGTTTTTT. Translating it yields CASSEETGGTGELFF.

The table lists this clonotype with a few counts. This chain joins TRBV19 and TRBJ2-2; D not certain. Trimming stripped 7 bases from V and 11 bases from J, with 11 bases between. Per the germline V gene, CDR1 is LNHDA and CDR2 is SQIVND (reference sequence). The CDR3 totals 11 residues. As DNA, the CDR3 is TGTGCCAGTAAAGCTCGAGGCGAGCTGTTTTTT. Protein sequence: CASKARGELFF.

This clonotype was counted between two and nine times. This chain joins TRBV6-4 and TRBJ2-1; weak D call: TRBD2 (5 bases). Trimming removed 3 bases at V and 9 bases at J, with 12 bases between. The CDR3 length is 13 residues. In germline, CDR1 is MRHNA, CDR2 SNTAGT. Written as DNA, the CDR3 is TGTGCCAGCAGTGAATCGGGGTATGGTGAGCAGTTCTTC. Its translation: CASSESGYGEQFF.

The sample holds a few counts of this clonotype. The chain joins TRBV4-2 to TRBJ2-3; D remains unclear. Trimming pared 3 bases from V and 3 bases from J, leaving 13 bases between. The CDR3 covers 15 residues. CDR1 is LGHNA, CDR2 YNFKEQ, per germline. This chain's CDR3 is CASSQVGFLTDTQYF. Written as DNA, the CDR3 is TGTGCCAGCAGCCAGGTTGGGTTCTTGACAGATACGCAGTATTTT.

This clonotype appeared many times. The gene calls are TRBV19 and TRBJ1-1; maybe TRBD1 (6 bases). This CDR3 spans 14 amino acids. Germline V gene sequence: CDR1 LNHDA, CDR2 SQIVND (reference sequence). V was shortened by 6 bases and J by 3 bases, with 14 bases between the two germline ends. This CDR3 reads CASRIGGQYTEAFF. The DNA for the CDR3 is TGTGCCAGTAGGATTGGAGGACAGTACACTGAAGCTTTCTTT.

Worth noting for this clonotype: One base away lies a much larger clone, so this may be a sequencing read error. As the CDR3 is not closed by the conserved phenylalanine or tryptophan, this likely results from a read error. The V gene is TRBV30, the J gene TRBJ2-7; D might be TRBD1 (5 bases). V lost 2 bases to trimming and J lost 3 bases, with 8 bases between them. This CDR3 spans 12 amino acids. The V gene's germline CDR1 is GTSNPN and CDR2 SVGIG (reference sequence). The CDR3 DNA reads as TGTGCCTGGAGTTATGACAGCTACGAGCAGTACTCC. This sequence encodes CAWSYDSYEQYS.

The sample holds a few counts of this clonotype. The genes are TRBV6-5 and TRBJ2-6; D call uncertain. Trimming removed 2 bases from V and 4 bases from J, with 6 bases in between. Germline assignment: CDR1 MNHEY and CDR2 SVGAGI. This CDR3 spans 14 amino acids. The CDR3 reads CASSYRLGANVLTF. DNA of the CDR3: TGTGCCAGCAGTTACCGCTTAGGGGCCAACGTCCTGACTTTC.

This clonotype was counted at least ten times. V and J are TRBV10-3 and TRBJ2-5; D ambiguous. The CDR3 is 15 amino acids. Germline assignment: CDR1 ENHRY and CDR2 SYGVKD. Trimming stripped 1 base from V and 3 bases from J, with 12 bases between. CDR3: CAISEWQVTEETQYF. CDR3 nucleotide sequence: TGTGCCATCAGTGAGTGGCAGGTCACGGAAGAGACCCAGTACTTC.